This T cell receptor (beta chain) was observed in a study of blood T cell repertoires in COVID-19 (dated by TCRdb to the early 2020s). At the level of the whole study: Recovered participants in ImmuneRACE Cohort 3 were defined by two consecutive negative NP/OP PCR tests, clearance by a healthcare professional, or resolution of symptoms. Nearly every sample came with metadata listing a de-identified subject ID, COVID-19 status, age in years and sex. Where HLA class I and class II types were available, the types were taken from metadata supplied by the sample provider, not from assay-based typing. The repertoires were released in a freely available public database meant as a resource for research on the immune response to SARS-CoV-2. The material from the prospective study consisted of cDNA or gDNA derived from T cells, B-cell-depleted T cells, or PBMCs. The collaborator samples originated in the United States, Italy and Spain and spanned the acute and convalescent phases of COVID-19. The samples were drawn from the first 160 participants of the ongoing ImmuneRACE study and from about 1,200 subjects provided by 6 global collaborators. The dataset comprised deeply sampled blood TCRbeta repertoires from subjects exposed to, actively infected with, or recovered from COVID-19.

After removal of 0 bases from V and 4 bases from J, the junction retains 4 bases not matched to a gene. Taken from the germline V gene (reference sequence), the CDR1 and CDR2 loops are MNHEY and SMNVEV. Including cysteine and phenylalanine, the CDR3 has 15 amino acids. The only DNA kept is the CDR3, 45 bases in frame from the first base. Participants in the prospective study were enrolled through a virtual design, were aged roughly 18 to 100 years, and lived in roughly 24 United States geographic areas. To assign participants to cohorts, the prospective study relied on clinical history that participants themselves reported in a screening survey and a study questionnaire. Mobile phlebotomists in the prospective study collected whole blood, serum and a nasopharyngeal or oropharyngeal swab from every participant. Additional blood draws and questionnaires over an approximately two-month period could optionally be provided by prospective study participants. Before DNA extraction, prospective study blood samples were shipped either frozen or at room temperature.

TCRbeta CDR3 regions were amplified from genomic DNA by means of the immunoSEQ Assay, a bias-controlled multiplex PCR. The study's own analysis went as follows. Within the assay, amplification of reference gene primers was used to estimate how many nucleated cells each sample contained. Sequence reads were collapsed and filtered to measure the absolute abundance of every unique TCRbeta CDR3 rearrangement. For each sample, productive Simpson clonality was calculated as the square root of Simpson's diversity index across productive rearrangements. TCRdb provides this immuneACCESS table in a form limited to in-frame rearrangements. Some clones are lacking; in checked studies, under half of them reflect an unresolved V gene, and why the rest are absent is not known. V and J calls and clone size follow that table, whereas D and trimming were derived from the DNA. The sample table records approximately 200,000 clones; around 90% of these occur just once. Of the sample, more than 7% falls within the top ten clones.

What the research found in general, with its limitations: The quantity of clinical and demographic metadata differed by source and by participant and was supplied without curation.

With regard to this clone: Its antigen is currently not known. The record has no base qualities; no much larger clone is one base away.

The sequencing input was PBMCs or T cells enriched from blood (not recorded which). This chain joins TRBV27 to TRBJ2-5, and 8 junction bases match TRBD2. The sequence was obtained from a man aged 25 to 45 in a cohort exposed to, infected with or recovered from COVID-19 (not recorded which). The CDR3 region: CASSLSGAGAETQYF. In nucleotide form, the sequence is TGTGCCAGCAGTTTATCGGGAGCGGGAGCAGAGACCCAGTACTTC.